The following is a T cell receptor (beta chain) sequence with its context. Its target is not known. This specimen belongs to a study of identical twins. Study-level findings and limits: Models predicted too little out-of-frame TCR alpha sharing in monozygotic twins. It was possible that invariant MAIT and iNKT cells partly confounded the zero-insertion analyses.

Template switching (which added a universal primer site) was used, and cDNA carried unique molecular identifiers. In TCRdb, the 5' RACE reads were re-called with MiXCR into one record per CDR3 protein. Altogether around 100,000 distinct CDR3 sequences are present, 5.9% being singletons, with the ten largest covering over 9.5%. No donor was unhealthy or non-Caucasian. The sequence came from a woman between 50 and 59 years old in good health. Specimen: memory T cells sorted from blood.

The CDR3 DNA follows: TGTGCCAGCAGCCGACCCCCGGCTAGCGGGAGAATCACCGGGGAGCTGTTTTTT. Its protein is CASSRPPASGRITGELFF. The chain couples TRBV11-2 to TRBJ2-2; 10 bases map to TRBD2. J was trimmed by 4 bases and V by 5 bases; bases with no gene match: 13. The CDR3 is made up of 18 amino acids. CDR1 and CDR2 (germline): SGHAT, FQNNGV. The whole variable domain, filled in from reference TRBV11-2 and TRBJ2-2, reads EAGVAQSPRYKIIEKRQSVAFWCNPISGHATLYWYQQILGQGPKLLIQFQNNGVVDDSQLPKDRFSAERLKGVDSTLKIQPAKLEDSAVYLCASSRPPASGRITGELFFGEGSRLTVL.